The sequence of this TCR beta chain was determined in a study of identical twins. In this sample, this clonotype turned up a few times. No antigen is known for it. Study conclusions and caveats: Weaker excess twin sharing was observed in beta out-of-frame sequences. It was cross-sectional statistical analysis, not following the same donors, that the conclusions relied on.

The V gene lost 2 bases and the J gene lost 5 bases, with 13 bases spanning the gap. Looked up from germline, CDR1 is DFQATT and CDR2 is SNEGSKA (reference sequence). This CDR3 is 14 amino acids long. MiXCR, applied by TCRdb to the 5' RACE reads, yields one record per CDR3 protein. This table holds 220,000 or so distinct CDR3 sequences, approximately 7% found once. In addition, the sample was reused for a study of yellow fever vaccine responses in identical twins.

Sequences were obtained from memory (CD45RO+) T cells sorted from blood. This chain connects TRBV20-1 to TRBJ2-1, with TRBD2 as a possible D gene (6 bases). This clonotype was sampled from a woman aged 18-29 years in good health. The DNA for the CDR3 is TGCAGTGCTAGATCTTGGCGGGGAGACAATGAGCAGTTCTTC. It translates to CSARSWRGDNEQFF.